This T cell receptor (beta chain) emerged from a study of blood T cell repertoires in COVID-19 (dated by TCRdb to 2019 to 2021). About the study as a whole: Samples from collaborators originated in the United States, Italy and Spain and spanned both the acute and convalescent phases of COVID-19. The material from the prospective study consisted of cDNA or gDNA derived from T cells, B-cell-depleted T cells, or PBMCs. Deeply sampled blood TCRbeta repertoires from subjects exposed to, actively infected with, or recovered from COVID-19 were included in the dataset. The repertoires were made available in a free public database intended to serve as a resource for research on the immune response to SARS-CoV-2. Samples were obtained from the ongoing ImmuneRACE study (first 160 participants) and from 1,000 to 1,500 subjects provided by 6 global collaborators. A de-identified subject ID, COVID-19 status, age in years and sex were almost always included in the sample metadata. HLA class I and class II types, where available, came from metadata supplied by the sample provider rather than from assay-based typing.

TCRbeta CDR3 regions were amplified from genomic DNA by means of the immunoSEQ Assay, a bias-controlled multiplex PCR. Per the source publication's procedure: The number of nucleated cells in each sample was estimated from the amplification of reference gene primers within the assay. To quantify the absolute abundance of each unique TCRbeta CDR3 rearrangement, sequence reads were collapsed and filtered. For each sample, productive Simpson clonality was calculated by taking the square root of Simpson's diversity index across productive rearrangements. TCRdb's version of the immuneACCESS table is confined to in-frame rearrangements and falls short of the full clone set. An unresolved V gene accounts for under half of the shortfall where checked; the remainder is of unknown origin. Clone size and the V and J calls come from that table; the DNA yielded D and trimming. This sample holds 150,000 or so clones; approximately 80% were observed only once. The top ten hold over 10% of the sample.

A word on this clone: Its antigen is not yet known. No quality values exist for individual bases; no much larger clone is one base distant.

In the prospective study, participants were roughly 18 to 100 years old, resided in about two dozen geographic areas of the United States, and were enrolled through a virtual design. In the prospective study, cohorts were assigned on the basis of participant-reported clinical history obtained from a screening survey and a study questionnaire. For ImmuneRACE Cohort 3, a participant was defined as recovered based on two consecutive negative NP/OP PCR tests, clearance by a healthcare professional, or resolution of symptoms. In the prospective study, whole blood, serum and a nasopharyngeal or oropharyngeal swab were collected from each participant by mobile phlebotomists. Over an approximately 2-month period, participants in the prospective study had the option of providing additional blood draws and questionnaires. Blood samples from the prospective study were shipped frozen or at room temperature prior to DNA extraction.

In the germline V gene (reference sequence), CDR1 corresponds to LGHDT and CDR2 to YNNKEL. V is cut by 3 bases and J by 8 bases, and the space between the germline ends is 16 bases. The cysteine opens and the phenylalanine closes a CDR3 of 15 amino acids. Only CDR3 DNA is held: 45 bases, read in frame from base 1. Broad study findings and their caveats: Clinical and demographic metadata were provided uncurated, with the amount varying by source and participant.

Recombination joined TRBV3-1 (or the pseudogene TRBV3-2) with TRBJ1-4; perhaps TRBD1 is the D gene, with 5 bases matching. The clonotype originates from a woman in her sixties who had recovered from COVID-19. The specimen sequenced was PBMCs or T cells enriched from blood (not recorded which). The encoded CDR3 is CASSQGRGFREKLFF. The nucleotide sequence is TGTGCCAGCAGCCAGGGGCGGGGCTTCAGGGAAAAACTGTTTTTT.